The sample holds one count of the clone carrying this TCR beta chain. CD45RO-negative CD8 cells positively selected for CCR7 made up the naive population, which excluded terminally differentiated effector memory CD45RA+ cells. This entry belongs to a study of shared clonotypes between healthy human individuals. Measured with immunoSEQ multiplex PCR; TCRdb has only the in-frame clones, and not every one. The table records some 2,100,000 clones, about 93% of them present only once. The CDR3 runs 17 residues. Looked up from germline, CDR1 is MDHEN and CDR2 is SYDVKM. Deletions cut 5 bases from V and 4 bases from J, with 21 bases between.

Material: naive CD8+ T cells from PBMCs. The chain combines TRBV28 with TRBJ2-1; maybe TRBD2 (5 bases). This receptor was identified in a man between 18 and 29 years old in good health. Some clones in this sample may be carry-over from other donors' samples. As DNA, the CDR3 is TGTGCCAGCAGTACCCCGACCCGCGGGCAATCTTACAATGAGCAGTTCTTC. It yields the protein CASSTPTRGQSYNEQFF.